Below, 24 T cell receptor beta chains from the same sample are listed, as sequenced in a study of radiation and T cells in renal cell carcinoma. Generated by immunoSEQ multiplex PCR, the TCRdb table keeps only in-frame clones and is missing some. The sample includes approximately 150,000 clones, approximately 86% seen only once; the top ten take 15% to 20%. Time point reported: blood 4 weeks post-SBRT, at nephrectomy. Treatment denoted: 15 Gy SBRT to primary tumor, nephrectomy 4 weeks later. Specimen: blood, collected from a patient whose treatment included radiotherapy and nephrectomy. The receptors shown here come from a woman aged 45 to 65 with renal cell carcinoma.

This chain connects TRBV5-5 to TRBJ1-5; D is uncertain. The ends were cut back, 0 bases at V and 2 bases at J, with 6 bases in the middle. The CDR3 contains 14 residues. From germline, CDR1 is SGHKS and CDR2 YYEKEE (reference sequence). CDR3 DNA: TGTGCCAGCAGCTTGGCATCGGGCAATCAGCCCCAGCATTTT. Translated: CASSLASGNQPQHF.

The rearrangement links TRBV7-9 to TRBJ1-4; maybe TRBD1 (6 bases). The CDR3 is made up of 14 amino acids. Germline V gene lookup returns CDR1 SEHNR and CDR2 FQNEAQ (reference sequence). V lost 0 bases and J 14 bases, leaving 16 bases between the germline ends. Written as DNA, the CDR3 is TGTGCCAGCAGCTTAGCGATCGACTCCGGGGGCCTGTTTTTT. Its protein product is CASSLAIDSGGLFF.

In this sample, this clone turned up once. The chain employs TRBV30 and TRBJ2-5; 9 bases fit TRBD1. From germline, CDR1 is GTSNPN and CDR2 SVGIG (reference sequence). V shed 3 bases and J 3 bases; nucleotides not matched to a gene: 11. This CDR3 region has 16 residues. This CDR3 reads CAWSPTGGVEKETQYF. CDR3 nucleotides: TGTGCCTGGAGCCCTACAGGGGGCGTTGAAAAAGAGACCCAGTACTTC.

The rearrangement uses TRBV9 and TRBJ2-7, with TRBD1 identical over 8 bases. CDR3 size: 15 residues. CDR1 SGDLS and CDR2 YYNGEE come from the germline V gene. The J segment lost 0 bases and the V segment lost 4 bases, leaving 6 bases of the junction unmatched. The CDR3 sequence is CASSPGQGRSYEQYF. The CDR3 coding sequence is TGTGCCAGCAGCCCCGGACAGGGACGCTCCTACGAGCAGTACTTC.

The V and J genes are TRBV5-1 and TRBJ1-2, with unresolved D. V was cut by 4 bases and J by 13 bases, with 26 bases left in between. The V gene's germline CDR1 is SGHRS and CDR2 YFSETQ. The CDR3 has 15 residues. The CDR3 protein is CASSPLIIFRDIRTF. The CDR3 region has the DNA TGCGCCAGCAGCCCCTTAATAATATTCCGCGACATCCGCACCTTC.

V is TRBV7-9 and J is TRBJ2-7; D is ambiguous. The CDR3 has 11 amino acids. Germline CDR1 reads SEHNR; CDR2 reads FQNEAQ (reference sequence). Between the trimmed V and J ends, which lost 5 bases and 4 bases, there was a span of 6 bases. This chain's CDR3 is CASSDWYEQYF. The CDR3 DNA reads as TGTGCCAGCAGCGATTGGTACGAGCAGTACTTC.

The chain links TRBV9 to TRBJ1-2, with 9 bases matching TRBD1. The CDR3 runs to 14 residues. Trimming cost V 3 bases and J 7 bases; bases outside gene matches: 7. Germline V gene lookup returns CDR1 SGDLS and CDR2 YYNGEE. The CDR3 spells CASSARDRDFGYTF. The CDR3 DNA follows: TGTGCCAGCAGCGCCCGGGACAGGGACTTTGGCTACACCTTC. Full variable domain (remainder filled in from reference TRBV9 and TRBJ1-2): DSGVTQTPKHLITATGQRVTLRCSPRSGDLSVYWYQQSLDQGLQFLIQYYNGEERAKGNILERFSAQQFPDLHSELNLSSLELGDSALYFCASSARDRDFGYTFGSGTRLTVV.

This sequence joins TRBV9 and TRBJ2-7; TRBD2 might be the D (6 bases). CDR1 and CDR2 (germline): SGDLS, YYNGEE. V was shortened by 4 bases and J by 1 base, with 15 bases between the two germline ends. The CDR3 is made up of 15 amino acids. CDR3 nucleotides: TGTGCCAGCAGCCCTCGACCGGGACTTTCCTACGAGCAGTACTTC. Translation gives CASSPRPGLSYEQYF.

CDR3 nucleotides: TGTGCCAGCAGCGTAGGTCGAAGCGGGGCCTACGAGCAGTACTTC. Amino acids: CASSVGRSGAYEQYF. This sequence joins TRBV9 and TRBJ2-7, with 7 bases identical to TRBD2. The germline gives CDR1 SGDLS, CDR2 YYNGEE. Trimming removed 0 bases from V and 2 bases from J; junction bases left unmatched: 5. This CDR3 is 15 amino acids long.

The chain couples TRBV4-3 to TRBJ2-5; TRBD1 matches 7 bases. CDR1 LGHNA and CDR2 YSLEER come from the germline V gene. The CDR3 has 14 amino acids. Trimming took 3 bases from V and 1 from J; bases not matched to a gene: 2. The CDR3 sequence is CASSQGQFQETQYF. The CDR3 DNA sequence: TGCGCCAGCAGCCAGGGACAGTTCCAAGAGACCCAGTACTTC.

The CDR3 here is CASSLGTAGELFF. DNA of the CDR3: TGTGCCAGCAGCTTAGGGACAGCCGGGGAGCTGTTTTTT. The chain employs TRBV11-3 and TRBJ2-2; possibly TRBD1 for D (6 bases). The CDR3 consists of 13 residues. V was shortened by 1 base and J by 6 bases, with 6 bases between the two germline ends. Germline V gene sequence: CDR1 SGHNT, CDR2 YENEEA.

About this clone itself: Other nucleotide sequences in the sample specify the same CDR3. The chain links TRBV5-1 to TRBJ2-5; D ambiguous. Germline V gives CDR1 SGHRS, CDR2 YFSETQ. The length of the CDR3 is 14 residues. The V end lost 3 bases, the J end lost 5 bases, and 14 bases lay between the germline ends. The CDR3 spells CASSSGPRRETQYF. The DNA of the CDR3 is TGCGCCAGCAGCTCCGGACCCAGGCGGGAGACCCAGTACTTC.

The chain carries TRBV5-6 and TRBJ2-5, with D hard to call. The CDR3 consists of 12 residues. V was cut by 1 base and J by 10 bases, with 11 bases left in between. Germline CDR1 is SGHDT and CDR2 is YYEEEE. The CDR3 sequence is CASSLPDLDQYF. The CDR3 DNA follows: TGTGCCAGCAGCTTGCCGGATCTTGACCAGTACTTC.

The chain combines TRBV2 with TRBJ2-5; D is perhaps TRBD2 (6 bases). The V gene lost 8 bases and the J gene lost 0 bases, with 19 bases spanning the gap. CDR3 length equals 16 residues. Germline CDR1 SNHLY, CDR2 FYNNEI. CDR3 sequence reads: CASLSGASAYQETQYF. The CDR3 nucleotides read TGTGCCAGCCTCTCAGGAGCTAGCGCTTACCAAGAGACCCAGTACTTC.

The V and J genes are TRBV28 and TRBJ1-1; a possible D gene is TRBD1 (5 bases). The CDR3 contains 11 residues. V was shortened by 8 bases and J by 7 bases, with 11 bases between the two germline ends. Germline values: CDR1 MDHEN, CDR2 SYDVKM. CDR3 residues: CASSTTGEAFF. The CDR3 coding sequence is TGTGCCAGCTCCACCACAGGTGAAGCTTTCTTT.

The chain couples TRBV11-2 to TRBJ2-5; D remains unclear. Germline V gene lookup returns CDR1 SGHAT and CDR2 FQNNGV. CDR3 size: 13 residues. V shed 1 base and J shed 5 bases, with 8 bases lying between them. The CDR3 nucleotides read TGTGCCAGCAGCTTAGGCGATCCCGAGACCCAGTACTTC. Protein product: CASSLGDPETQYF.

The V gene is TRBV6-1, the J gene TRBJ1-5; no reliable D call. CDR3 size: 13 residues. CDR1 is MNHNS and CDR2 is SASEGT in the germline V gene. The ends were cut back, 1 base at V and 6 bases at J, with 7 bases in the middle. In DNA, the CDR3 is TGTGCCAGCAGTGAAGTAACCGGTCAGCCCCAGCATTTT. It translates to CASSEVTGQPQHF.

The rearrangement links TRBV19 to TRBJ2-7, with unresolved D. Germline V lookup: CDR1 LNHDA, CDR2 SQIVND (reference sequence). V was trimmed by 4 bases and J by 6 bases, leaving 13 bases between them. The CDR3 loop spans 13 amino acids. The CDR3: CASSTLTGGEQYF. CDR3 coding DNA: TGTGCCAGTAGTACCTTAACGGGTGGCGAGCAGTACTTC.

Only a few counts were recorded for this clone. The CDR3 spells CASSLGGREDTQYF. CDR3 DNA: TGTGCCAGCAGCTTAGGGGGGAGGGAAGATACGCAGTATTTT. The chain carries TRBV7-2 and TRBJ2-3; 7 bases line up with TRBD2. CDR3 length: 14 residues. The germline V gene encodes CDR1 SGHTA and CDR2 FQGNSA. V dropped 1 base and J dropped 5; count of bases not matched to a gene: 3.

This chain uses TRBV20-1 with TRBJ2-1; unclear D gene. Trimming removed 5 bases from V and 5 bases from J, with 7 bases in between. The germline CDR1 and CDR2 sequences are DFQATT and SNEGSKA (reference sequence). CDR3 length: 11 amino acids. This chain's CDR3 is CSAPPDNEQFF. The CDR3 coding sequence is TGCAGTGCTCCCCCCGACAATGAGCAGTTCTTC.

The rearrangement joins TRBV6-5 to TRBJ2-7; 10 bases are shared with TRBD2. The CDR3 extends over 15 amino acids. Unmatched junction bases numbered 5, after V lost 5 bases and J lost 1 base. Germline CDR1 is MNHEY and CDR2 is SVGAGI. Here the CDR3 DNA reads TGTGCCAGCAGTCCTAGGACTAGCGGTTCCTACGAGCAGTACTTC. Amino acids: CASSPRTSGSYEQYF.

The chain carries TRBV5-1 and TRBJ2-5; tentative D call: TRBD1 (7 bases). Per the germline V gene, CDR1 is SGHRS and CDR2 is YFSETQ. V was pared by 0 bases and J by 4 bases, with 13 bases between. The CDR3 covers 15 residues. CDR3 bases: TGCGCCAGCAGCTTGGGCGGGACAGAAGGAGAGACCCAGTACTTC. This gives the protein CASSLGGTEGETQYF.

DNA of the CDR3: TGTGCCAGCGGTCGGACAGGGGACACTGAAGCTTTCTTT. Its protein is CASGRTGDTEAFF. The V call is TRBV4-2, the J call TRBJ1-1; TRBD1 aligns across 9 bases. The CDR3 extends over 13 amino acids. The ends lost 8 bases at V and 3 bases at J; junction bases unmatched: 4. Germline V gives CDR1 LGHNA, CDR2 YNFKEQ.

The V and J genes are TRBV19 and TRBJ1-5; tentative D call: TRBD1 (5 bases). CDR3 size: 13 residues. Trimming removed 7 bases from V and 3 bases from J, with 10 bases in between. Germline values: CDR1 LNHDA, CDR2 SQIVND (reference sequence). The CDR3 DNA reads TGTGCCAGTATCGGAGGGGCCAATCAGCCCCAGCATTTT. Its protein product is CASIGGANQPQHF.